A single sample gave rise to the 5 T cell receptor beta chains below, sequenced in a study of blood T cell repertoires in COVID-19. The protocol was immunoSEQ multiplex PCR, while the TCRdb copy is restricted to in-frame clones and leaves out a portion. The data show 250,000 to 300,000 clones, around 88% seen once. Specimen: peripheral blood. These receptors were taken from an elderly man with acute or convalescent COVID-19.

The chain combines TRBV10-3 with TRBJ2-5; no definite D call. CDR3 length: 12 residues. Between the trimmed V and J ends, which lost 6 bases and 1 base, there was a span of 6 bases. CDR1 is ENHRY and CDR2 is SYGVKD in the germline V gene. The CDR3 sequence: CAISHFQETQYF. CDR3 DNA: TGTGCCATCAGCCACTTCCAAGAGACCCAGTACTTC.

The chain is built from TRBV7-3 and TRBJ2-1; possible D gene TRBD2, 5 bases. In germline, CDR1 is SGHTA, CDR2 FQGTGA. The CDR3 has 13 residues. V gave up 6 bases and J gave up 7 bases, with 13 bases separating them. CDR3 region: CASRRASGNEQFF. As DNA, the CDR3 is TGTGCCAGCAGGCGGGCCTCGGGGAATGAGCAGTTCTTC.

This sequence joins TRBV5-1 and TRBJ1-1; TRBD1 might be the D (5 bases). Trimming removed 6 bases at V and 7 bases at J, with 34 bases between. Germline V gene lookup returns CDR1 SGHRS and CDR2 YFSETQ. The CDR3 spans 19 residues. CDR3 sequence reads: CASTRDPWTGGLLSYEAFF. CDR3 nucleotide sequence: TGCGCCAGCACTAGGGACCCCTGGACGGGAGGACTCCTCTCTTATGAAGCTTTCTTT. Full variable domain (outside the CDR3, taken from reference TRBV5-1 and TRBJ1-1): KAGVTQTPRYLIKTRGQQVTLSCSPISGHRSVSWYQQTPGQGLQFLFEYFSETQRNKGNFPGRFSGRQFSNSRSEMNVSTLELGDSALYLCASTRDPWTGGLLSYEAFFGQGTRLTVV.

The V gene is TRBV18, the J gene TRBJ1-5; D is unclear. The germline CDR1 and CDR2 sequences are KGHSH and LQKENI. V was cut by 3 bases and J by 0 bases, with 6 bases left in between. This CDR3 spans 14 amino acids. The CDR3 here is CASSPGNSNQPQHF. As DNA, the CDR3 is TGTGCCAGCTCACCGGGCAATAGCAATCAGCCCCAGCATTTT.

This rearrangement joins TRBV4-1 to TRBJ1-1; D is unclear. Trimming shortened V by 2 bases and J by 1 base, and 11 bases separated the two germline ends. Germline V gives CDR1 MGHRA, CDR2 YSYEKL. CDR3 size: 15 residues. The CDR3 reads CASSQYRGSNTEAFF. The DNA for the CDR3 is TGCGCCAGCAGCCAATACCGTGGCTCGAACACTGAAGCTTTCTTT.